This entry lists 11 T cell receptor beta chains sequenced from one sample in a study of a mutant IDH1 vaccine in newly diagnosed glioma. This table comes from immunoSEQ multiplex PCR, and its TCRdb copy is limited to in-frame clones, with some not included. Among approximately 88,000 clones listed, around four fifths were seen once. The time point was: baseline, week 1 (first vaccination visit). The treatment is: pre-vaccination baseline after standard-of-care therapy. The sample was PBMCs, taken from a glioma patient treated with radiotherapy, temozolomide or both. All receptors come from a man aged 40-49 years with glioma.

The J gene is TRBJ1-6, the V gene TRBV6-5, with 8 bases matching TRBD1. The CDR3 has 15 residues. Trimming took 5 bases from V and 6 from J; bases not matched to a gene: 6. Germline V gives CDR1 MNHEY, CDR2 SVGAGI. The CDR3 loop is CASSTNRGANSPLHF. The DNA of the CDR3 is TGTGCCAGCAGTACAAACAGGGGGGCTAATTCACCCCTCCACTTT.

V gene TRBV27 combines with J gene TRBJ2-7; either TRBD1 or TRBD2 may supply D (5 bases each). Looked up from germline, CDR1 is MNHEY and CDR2 is SMNVEV (reference sequence). This CDR3 spans 18 amino acids. Trimming left V 4 bases short and J 3 bases short, with 25 bases between. In nucleotides, the CDR3 is TGTGCCAGCAGTTCCAAGTTAACCGGGACCCTCAGGCACTACGAGCAGTACTTC. Protein product: CASSSKLTGTLRHYEQYF.

This chain joins TRBV7-9 and TRBJ2-7; D not resolved. The CDR3 runs 11 residues. The germline V and J ends were trimmed by 9 bases and 3 bases, with 9 bases remaining between them. In germline, CDR1 is SEHNR, CDR2 FQNEAQ (reference sequence). The CDR3 bases are TGTGCCAGTGGGTTCAGCTACGAGCAGTACTTC. This encodes CASGFSYEQYF.

The chain combines TRBV6-5 with TRBJ1-5; perhaps TRBD1 as D (6 bases). Germline CDR1 is MNHEY and CDR2 is SVGAGI. This CDR3 comprises 15 residues. Trimming left V 5 bases short and J 2 bases short, with 13 bases between. The CDR3 sequence: CASSSVGGGNQPQHF. The CDR3 DNA reads TGTGCCAGCAGTAGCGTTGGGGGCGGCAATCAGCCCCAGCATTTT.

The sample holds a few counts of this clone. J is TRBJ1-2 and V is TRBV4-2; D is unclear. CDR1 and CDR2 from the germline V gene are LGHNA and YNFKEQ. This CDR3 comprises 15 residues. Trimming stripped 4 bases from V and 2 bases from J, with 14 bases between. The CDR3 sequence: CASSPDEGGNYGYTF. The CDR3 DNA is TGTGCCAGCAGCCCCGATGAAGGCGGAAACTATGGCTACACCTTC.

V gene TRBV18 combines with J gene TRBJ1-1; D unclear. With 2 bases removed from V and 6 bases from J, the gap between germline ends came to 13 bases. There are 14 residues in the CDR3. Germline lookup yields CDR1 KGHSH and CDR2 LQKENI. The DNA for the CDR3 is TGTGCCAGCTCACCATTAAGCGAGCTCGCTGAAGCTTTCTTT. Translated, it gives CASSPLSELAEAFF.

This clone was seen a few times. The chain links TRBV19 to TRBJ2-2; D is undetermined. Looked up from germline, CDR1 is LNHDA and CDR2 is SQIVND (reference sequence). The V end was cut by 3 bases, the J end by 7 bases, with 9 bases between. CDR3 length: 13 amino acids. CDR3 in DNA: TGTGCCAGTAGTATTGTGGGTATCGGGGAGCTGTTTTTT. This encodes CASSIVGIGELFF.

CDR3 DNA: TGTGCCAGCAGCCCCCCTCTATGGGGCGAGCAGTACTTC. This codes for CASSPPLWGEQYF. The rearrangement links TRBV28 to TRBJ2-7; unclear D gene. V was cut by 6 bases and J by 6 bases, with 15 bases left in between. The CDR3 covers 13 residues. The germline V gene has CDR1 MDHEN and CDR2 SYDVKM.

The chain uses TRBV18 and TRBJ1-1, with TRBD1 identical over 8 bases. CDR1 and CDR2 (germline): KGHSH, LQKENI. The trim removed 4 bases at V and 5 bases at J, leaving 6 bases unmatched. The CDR3 is 14 amino acids. Here the CDR3 DNA reads TGTGCCAGCTCACTGTCCAGGGGGCAAACTGAAGCTTTCTTT. Its translation is CASSLSRGQTEAFF.

V is TRBV10-3 and J is TRBJ2-7; 9 bases are a match to TRBD1. Germline lookup yields CDR1 ENHRY and CDR2 SYGVKD. The CDR3 totals 14 residues. V gave up 7 bases and J gave up 7 bases; unmatched junction bases: 11. The CDR3 coding sequence is TGTGCCATCACCGAGCGGGGACAGGGTAGGGAGCAGTACTTC. It codes for CAITERGQGREQYF.

The chain combines TRBV21-1 with TRBJ2-2; TRBD1 is the table's D call and was not checked against the DNA. TRBV21-1 corresponds to a pseudogene. The CDR3 has 14 residues. CDR3 DNA sequence: TGTGCCAGCAGCGCTCTAGACAGGGCCGGGGAGCTGTTTTTT. This sequence encodes CASSALDRAGELFF.